This entry lists 30 T cell receptor beta chains sequenced from one sample in a study of blood T cell repertoires in COVID-19 (TCRdb year 2020). The library came from the immunoSEQ multiplex PCR assay. This immuneACCESS table, as held by TCRdb, lists in-frame sequences with V and J called but not all clones. Of the missing ones, under half trace to an unresolved V gene in checked studies; the others have no known cause. The sample table shows about 210,000 clones, and roughly four fifths are seen once. Approximately 12% of the sample goes to the ten largest clones. Sequencing input: peripheral blood. The receptor source for this set is a woman in her 40s with acute or convalescent COVID-19.

The DNA for the CDR3 is TGTGCCAGCAGCATAGCCTGGGGCGATTCACCCCTCCACTTT. Amino acid sequence: CASSIAWGDSPLHF. The V call is TRBV3-1 (or the pseudogene TRBV3-2), the J call TRBJ1-6; TRBD1 is a possible D gene (5 bases). The ends were cut back, 5 bases at V and 8 bases at J, with 13 bases in the middle. CDR1 is LGHDT and CDR2 is YNNKEL in the germline V gene (reference sequence). This CDR3 spans 14 amino acids.

This chain links TRBV19 with TRBJ2-7, with TRBD1 matching 8 bases. Germline CDR1 and CDR2: LNHDA and SQIVND (reference sequence). V lost 3 bases, J lost 3 bases, and 7 bases stayed unmatched. The CDR3 contains 15 residues. The chain's CDR3 is CASSINRGTVYEQYF. CDR3 DNA sequence: TGTGCCAGTAGTATTAACAGGGGGACGGTCTACGAGCAGTACTTC.

The V and J genes are TRBV7-9 and TRBJ2-3; 10 bases map to TRBD2. V trimming: 0 bases; J trimming: 4 bases; junction bases outside the gene matches: 7. The CDR3 spans 17 residues. From germline, CDR1 is SEHNR and CDR2 FQNEAQ (reference sequence). The DNA for the CDR3 is TGTGCCAGCAGCTTAGCCCTAGCGGGAGTTAGGTCAGATACGCAGTATTTT. Protein: CASSLALAGVRSDTQYF.

This clone has only one observation. V and J are TRBV10-3 and TRBJ1-3, with D perhaps matching TRBD1 (5 bases). This CDR3 contains 13 residues. Germline CDR1 reads ENHRY; CDR2 reads SYGVKD. Deletions cut 11 bases from V and 2 bases from J, with 13 bases between. CDR3 residues: CAVGKDTGNTIYF. CDR3 nucleotides: TGTGCCGTTGGAAAGGACACTGGAAACACCATATATTTT.

The V gene is TRBV18, the J gene TRBJ2-7; 9 bases match TRBD1. After removal of 4 bases from V and 3 bases from J, the junction contained 7 bases not matched to a gene. CDR3 length: 15 residues. Germline assignment: CDR1 KGHSH and CDR2 LQKENI. The chain's CDR3 is CASSRGQGNLYEQYF. Here the CDR3 DNA reads TGTGCCAGCTCACGGGGACAGGGCAACCTCTACGAGCAGTACTTC. Filled out from reference TRBV18 and TRBJ2-7, the complete variable domain reads NAGVMQNPRHLVRRRGQEARLRCSPMKGHSHVYWYRQLPEEGLKFMVYLQKENIIDESGMPKERFSAEFPKEGPSILRIQQVVRGDSAAYFCASSRGQGNLYEQYFGPGTRLTVT.

The V call is TRBV2, the J call TRBJ2-7, with TRBD1 matching 9 bases. V lost 8 bases, J lost 6 bases, and 5 bases stayed unmatched. This CDR3 comprises 12 residues. Per the germline V gene, CDR1 is SNHLY and CDR2 is FYNNEI. CDR3 protein: CASGTGFGEQYF. CDR3 DNA sequence: TGTGCCAGCGGGACAGGGTTCGGCGAGCAGTACTTC.

V is TRBV30 and J is TRBJ2-2, with D perhaps TRBD1 (5 bases). Between the trimmed V and J ends, which lost 0 bases and 8 bases, there was a span of 10 bases. Germline-derived CDR1 and CDR2 are GTSNPN and SVGIG (reference sequence). The CDR3 has 13 residues. The CDR3 sequence is CAWSVGVRGELFF. The CDR3 DNA reads as TGTGCCTGGAGTGTAGGGGTACGAGGGGAGCTGTTTTTT. The full variable domain, its missing parts supplied by reference TRBV30 and TRBJ2-2, is SQTIHQWPATLVQPVGSPLSLECTVEGTSNPNLYWYRQAAGRGLQLLFYSVGIGQISSEVPQNLSASRPQDRQFILSSKKLLLSDSGFYLCAWSVGVRGELFFGEGSRLTVL.

The chain recombines TRBV7-9 with TRBJ1-4, with no clear D. CDR1 SEHNR and CDR2 FQNEAQ come from the germline V gene (reference sequence). The CDR3 consists of 16 residues. Between the trimmed V and J ends, which lost 4 bases and 1 base, there was a span of 13 bases. CDR3 nucleotide sequence: TGTGCCAGCAGCTCCCGCTCGTCCGGAACTAATGAAAAACTGTTTTTT. It is translated as CASSSRSSGTNEKLFF.

The chain employs TRBV7-8 and TRBJ2-3; D is undetermined. The CDR3 is made up of 11 amino acids. The ends were cut back, 7 bases at V and 5 bases at J, with 7 bases in the middle. Germline V lookup: CDR1 SGHVS, CDR2 FQNEAQ. CDR3 nucleotide sequence: TGTGCCAGCACCCCCAGAGATACGCAGTATTTT. It is translated as CASTPRDTQYF. The full variable domain, completed using reference TRBV7-8 and TRBJ2-3, is GAGVSQSPRYKVAKRGQDVALRCDPISGHVSLFWYQQALGQGPEFLTYFQNEAQLDKSGLPSDRFFAERPEGSVSTLKIQRTQQEDSAVYLCASTPRDTQYFGPGTRLTVL.

The genes are TRBV20-1 and TRBJ2-3; possibly TRBD2 for D (6 bases). Looked up from germline, CDR1 is DFQATT and CDR2 is SNEGSKA (reference sequence). V was shortened by 3 bases and J by 2 bases, with 18 bases between the two germline ends. The CDR3 sequence is 16 residues long. CDR3 amino acids: CSASRKGGEYTDTQYF. CDR3 DNA: TGCAGTGCTAGTAGGAAGGGCGGGGAGTACACAGATACGCAGTATTTT.

This chain uses TRBV27 with TRBJ1-2, with TRBD1 matching over 8 bases. Germline CDR1 MNHEY, CDR2 SMNVEV (reference sequence). CDR3 length: 13 amino acids. V shed 5 bases, J shed 4 bases, and the junction held 3 bases outside the gene matches. The CDR3: CASSPGQGYGYTF. The CDR3 DNA is TGTGCCAGCAGTCCCGGACAGGGCTATGGCTACACCTTC.

As DNA, the CDR3 is TGTGCCAGCAGACTAGCGGGATGGGAGCAGTACTTC. Translating it yields CASRLAGWEQYF. V is TRBV2 and J is TRBJ2-7, with 10 bases matching TRBD2. The CDR3 contains 12 residues. Trimming removed 6 bases from V and 7 bases from J; junction bases left unmatched: 3. Germline assignment: CDR1 SNHLY and CDR2 FYNNEI.

J is TRBJ2-3 and V is TRBV5-6; D unclear. The CDR3 runs 13 residues. Germline V lookup: CDR1 SGHDT, CDR2 YYEEEE. V was trimmed by 0 bases and J by 3 bases, leaving 5 bases between them. The CDR3 nucleotides are TGTGCCAGCAGCTTGGGGAGTACAGATACGCAGTATTTT. This gives the protein CASSLGSTDTQYF.

The rearrangement joins TRBV29-1 to TRBJ2-7, with a tentative D call TRBD1 (6 bases). V gave up 4 bases and J gave up 5 bases, with 18 bases separating them. Germline V gives CDR1 SQVTM, CDR2 ANQGSEA. The CDR3 spans 14 residues. This CDR3 reads CSVGGLGPTNEQYF. CDR3 in DNA: TGCAGCGTTGGGGGGCTAGGGCCTACGAACGAGCAGTACTTC.

The chain carries TRBV30 and TRBJ1-2; a weak D match, TRBD1 (6 bases). From germline, CDR1 is GTSNPN and CDR2 SVGIG (reference sequence). This CDR3 comprises 13 residues. V gave up 1 base and J gave up 4 bases, with 10 bases separating them. The CDR3 reads CAWSEGGSYGYTF. The CDR3 coding sequence is TGTGCCTGGAGTGAGGGGGGGAGCTATGGCTACACCTTC. Full variable domain (missing parts from reference TRBV30 and TRBJ1-2): SQTIHQWPATLVQPVGSPLSLECTVEGTSNPNLYWYRQAAGRGLQLLFYSVGIGQISSEVPQNLSASRPQDRQFILSSKKLLLSDSGFYLCAWSEGGSYGYTFGSGTRLTVV.

This clone showed up just a few times. This sequence joins TRBV25-1 and TRBJ2-5; D unresolved. CDR1 and CDR2 (germline): MGHDK, SYGVNS. V gave up 4 bases and J gave up 10 bases, with 16 bases separating them. The CDR3 contains 13 residues. In nucleotides, the CDR3 is TGTGCCAGCAGTGGGCCGACCGGAGATGTCCAGTACTTC. Its translation: CASSGPTGDVQYF.

This chain connects TRBV6-2 or TRBV6-3 to TRBJ2-1; D is undetermined. The V gene's germline CDR1 is MNHEY and CDR2 SVGEGT. Trimming removed 2 bases at V and 0 bases at J, with 14 bases between. The CDR3 loop spans 17 amino acids. The CDR3 sequence is CASSYMTLLVSYNEQFF. CDR3 DNA: TGTGCCAGCAGTTACATGACACTGCTTGTCTCCTACAATGAGCAGTTCTTC.

The chain combines TRBV27 with TRBJ2-7; 8 positions match TRBD2. The CDR3 is 15 residues long. The V gene end was trimmed by 5 bases and the J gene end by 0 bases; junction bases not matched to a gene: 6. The germline V gene encodes CDR1 MNHEY and CDR2 SMNVEV (reference sequence). The chain's CDR3 is CASSPRLAFSYEQYF. Here the CDR3 DNA reads TGTGCCAGCAGTCCGAGACTAGCGTTCTCCTACGAGCAGTACTTC.

The CDR3: CASSQELASDTQYF. As DNA, the CDR3 is TGCGCCAGCAGCCAAGAACTAGCGTCAGATACGCAGTATTTT. The chain links TRBV4-1 to TRBJ2-3, with TRBD2 matching 7 bases. Germline V gene sequence: CDR1 MGHRA, CDR2 YSYEKL. V trimming: 0 bases; J trimming: 4 bases; junction bases outside the gene matches: 1. CDR3 length equals 14 residues.

The sample holds one count of this clone. The chain recombines TRBV4-3 with TRBJ1-6; 10 positions agree with TRBD1. Germline V CDR1 and CDR2: LGHNA, YSLEER. The length of the CDR3 is 15 residues. With 3 bases clipped from V and 7 bases from J, the junction kept 3 bases outside the gene matches. DNA of the CDR3: TGCGCCAGCAGCCAGGGACAGGGGCTCAATTCACCCCTCCACTTT. It specifies CASSQGQGLNSPLHF.

The chain has TRBV9 and TRBJ2-1, with no clear D. Per germline, CDR1 SGDLS and CDR2 YYNGEE. The V and J ends lost 3 bases and 9 bases respectively, with 7 bases between them. The CDR3 runs to 11 residues. CDR3 in amino acids: CASSASVEQFF. The CDR3 coding sequence is TGTGCCAGCAGCGCTAGTGTTGAGCAGTTCTTC.

V gene TRBV24-1 combines with J gene TRBJ2-1, with D unclear. The CDR3 totals 12 residues. V was pared by 4 bases and J by 8 bases, with 8 bases between. Germline CDR1 KGHDR, CDR2 SFDVKD. DNA of the CDR3: TGTGCCACCAGTGACCTAGGTTATGAGCAGTTCTTC. This gives the protein CATSDLGYEQFF.

The chain recombines TRBV9 with TRBJ2-4, with 7 bases fitting TRBD2. Trimming took 0 bases from V and 3 from J; bases not matched to a gene: 9. Germline CDR1 and CDR2: SGDLS and YYNGEE. This CDR3 region has 17 residues. The DNA for the CDR3 is TGTGCCAGCAGCGTAGATCCTCCGGCGGGGGTCAAAAACATTCAGTACTTC. The encoded protein is CASSVDPPAGVKNIQYF.

V is TRBV19 and J is TRBJ1-5; D uncertain. Trimming pared 5 bases from V and 3 bases from J, leaving 8 bases between. Germline lookup yields CDR1 LNHDA and CDR2 SQIVND (reference sequence). The length of the CDR3 is 13 residues. The CDR3 spells CASSEEYNQPQHF. The CDR3 region has the DNA TGTGCCAGTAGTGAGGAGTACAATCAGCCCCAGCATTTT.

The chain uses TRBV30 and TRBJ2-6, with 10 bases aligning to TRBD1. This CDR3 is built from 18 residues. From germline, CDR1 is GTSNPN and CDR2 SVGIG (reference sequence). The J segment lost 0 bases and the V segment lost 0 bases, leaving 5 bases of the junction unmatched. This CDR3 is CAWSVRRTGGSGANVLTF. The CDR3 DNA is TGTGCCTGGAGTGTACGGCGGACAGGGGGCTCTGGGGCCAACGTCCTGACTTTC.

The chain couples TRBV19 to TRBJ2-3, with 10 bases that match TRBD2. Germline V gene data show CDR1 as LNHDA and CDR2 as SQIVND (reference sequence). The CDR3 has 14 amino acids. V was clipped by 7 bases and J by 1 base; unmatched bases: 2. Here the CDR3 reads CASKLAGGTDTQYF. Here the CDR3 DNA reads TGTGCCAGTAAGCTAGCGGGAGGCACAGATACGCAGTATTTT.

The chain links TRBV5-1 to TRBJ1-1; D gene unclear. CDR1 and CDR2 from the germline V gene are SGHRS and YFSETQ. The CDR3 is 13 amino acids. Between the trimmed V and J ends, which lost 5 bases and 6 bases, there was a span of 14 bases. The CDR3 coding sequence is TGCGCCAGCAGTGGCGTAACACGGGCTGAAGCTTTCTTT. Protein sequence: CASSGVTRAEAFF.

This sequence joins TRBV6-4 and TRBJ2-3; 11 bases match TRBD2. V lost 5 bases, J lost 1 base, and 14 bases stayed unmatched. Germline loops: CDR1 MRHNA, CDR2 SNTAGT. The CDR3 is 19 amino acids. The CDR3 region is CASSPHFIGLAGRTDTQYF. The CDR3 DNA reads TGTGCCAGCAGTCCACACTTCATCGGACTAGCGGGCCGCACAGATACGCAGTATTTT.

The rearrangement links TRBV7-2 to TRBJ2-7, with 10 positions matching TRBD2. The CDR3 runs 14 residues. Germline-derived CDR1 and CDR2 are SGHTA and FQGNSA. With V trimmed by 6 bases and J by 2 bases, 4 bases remained unmatched. CDR3 DNA sequence: TGTGCCAGCAGTACTGGACTAGCGGCCTACGAGCAGTACTTC. Encoded protein: CASSTGLAAYEQYF.

V and J are TRBV7-2 and TRBJ2-4, with D possibly matching TRBD2 (6 bases). V dropped 5 bases and J dropped 1 base, with 15 bases sitting between them. This CDR3 comprises 16 residues. From germline, CDR1 is SGHTA and CDR2 FQGNSA. Here the CDR3 reads CASSRPGDGAKNIQYF. CDR3 nucleotides: TGTGCCAGCAGCCGCCCGGGGGATGGGGCCAAAAACATTCAGTACTTC.